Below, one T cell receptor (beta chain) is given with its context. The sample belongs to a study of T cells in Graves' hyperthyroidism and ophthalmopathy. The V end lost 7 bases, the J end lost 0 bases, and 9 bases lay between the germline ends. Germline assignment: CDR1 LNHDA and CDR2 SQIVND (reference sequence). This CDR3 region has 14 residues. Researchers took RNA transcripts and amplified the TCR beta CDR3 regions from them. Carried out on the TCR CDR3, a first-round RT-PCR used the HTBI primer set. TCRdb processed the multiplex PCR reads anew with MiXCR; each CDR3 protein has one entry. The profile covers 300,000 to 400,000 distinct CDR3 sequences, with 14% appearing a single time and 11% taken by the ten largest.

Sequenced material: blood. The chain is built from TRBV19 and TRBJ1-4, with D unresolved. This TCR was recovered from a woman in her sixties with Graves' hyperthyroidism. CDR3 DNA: TGTGCCAGTAAAACAGCCGCAACTAATGAAAAACTGTTTTTT. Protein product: CASKTAATNEKLFF.